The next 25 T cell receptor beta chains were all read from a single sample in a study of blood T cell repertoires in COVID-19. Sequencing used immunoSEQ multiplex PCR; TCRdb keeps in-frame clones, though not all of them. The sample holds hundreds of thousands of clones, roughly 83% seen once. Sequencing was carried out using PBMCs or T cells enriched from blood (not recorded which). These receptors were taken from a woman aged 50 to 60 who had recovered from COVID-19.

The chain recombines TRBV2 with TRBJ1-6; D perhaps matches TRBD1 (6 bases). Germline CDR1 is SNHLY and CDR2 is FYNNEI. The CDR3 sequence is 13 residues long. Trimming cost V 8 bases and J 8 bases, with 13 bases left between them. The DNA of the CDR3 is TGTGCCAGCGGGGGCAGGGTGGATTCACCCCTCCACTTT. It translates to CASGGRVDSPLHF.

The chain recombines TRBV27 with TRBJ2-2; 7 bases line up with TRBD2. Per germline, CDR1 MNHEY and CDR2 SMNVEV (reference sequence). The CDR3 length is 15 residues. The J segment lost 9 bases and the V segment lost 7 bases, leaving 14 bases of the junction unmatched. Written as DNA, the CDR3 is TGTGCCAGCACCCCCGGGACTACCCTAGGCAGGGAGCTGTTTTTT. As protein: CASTPGTTLGRELFF.

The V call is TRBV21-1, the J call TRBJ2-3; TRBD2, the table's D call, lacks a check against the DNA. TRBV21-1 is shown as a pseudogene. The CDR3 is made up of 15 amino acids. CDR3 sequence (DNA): TGTGCCAGCAGCAGGGGACTCGGAAAAACAGATACGCAGTATTTT. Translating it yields CASSRGLGKTDTQYF.

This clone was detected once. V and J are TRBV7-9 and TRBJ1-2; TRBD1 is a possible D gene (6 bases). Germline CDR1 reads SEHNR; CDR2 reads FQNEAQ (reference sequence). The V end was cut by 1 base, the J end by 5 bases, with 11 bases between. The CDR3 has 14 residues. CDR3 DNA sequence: TGTGCCAGCAGCTTAGTCTGGGACACATATGGCTACACCTTC. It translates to CASSLVWDTYGYTF.

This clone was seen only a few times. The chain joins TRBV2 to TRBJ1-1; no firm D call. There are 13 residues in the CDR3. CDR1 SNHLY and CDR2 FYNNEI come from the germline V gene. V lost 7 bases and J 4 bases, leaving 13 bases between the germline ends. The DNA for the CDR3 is TGTGCCAGCAATGCAGTCGAGGGCACTGAAGCTTTCTTT. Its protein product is CASNAVEGTEAFF.

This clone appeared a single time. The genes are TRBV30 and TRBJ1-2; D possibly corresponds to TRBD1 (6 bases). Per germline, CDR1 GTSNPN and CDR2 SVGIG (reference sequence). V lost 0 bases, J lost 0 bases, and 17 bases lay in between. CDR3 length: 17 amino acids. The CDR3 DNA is TGTGCCTGGAGTGTCCCATGGACAGCCTCCCCTAACTATGGCTACACCTTC. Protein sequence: CAWSVPWTASPNYGYTF.

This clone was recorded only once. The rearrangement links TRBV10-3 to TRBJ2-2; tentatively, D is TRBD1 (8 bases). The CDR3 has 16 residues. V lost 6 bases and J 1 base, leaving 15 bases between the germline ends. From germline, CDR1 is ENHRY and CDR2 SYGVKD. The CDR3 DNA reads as TGTGCCATCAGCACACAGGGGGGGAAGAACACCGGGGAGCTGTTTTTT. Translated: CAISTQGGKNTGELFF.

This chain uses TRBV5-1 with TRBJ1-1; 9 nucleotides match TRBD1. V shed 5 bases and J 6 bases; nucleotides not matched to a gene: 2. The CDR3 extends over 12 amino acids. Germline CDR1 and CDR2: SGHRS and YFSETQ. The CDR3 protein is CASSWDRAEAFF. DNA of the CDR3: TGCGCCAGCAGTTGGGACAGGGCTGAAGCTTTCTTT. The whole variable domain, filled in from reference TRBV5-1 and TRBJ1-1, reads KAGVTQTPRYLIKTRGQQVTLSCSPISGHRSVSWYQQTPGQGLQFLFEYFSETQRNKGNFPGRFSGRQFSNSRSEMNVSTLELGDSALYLCASSWDRAEAFFGQGTRLTVV.

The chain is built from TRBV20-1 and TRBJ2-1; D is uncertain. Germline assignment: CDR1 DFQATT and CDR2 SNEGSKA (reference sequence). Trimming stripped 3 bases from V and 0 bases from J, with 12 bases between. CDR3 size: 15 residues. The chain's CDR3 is CSASLTPSSYNEQFF. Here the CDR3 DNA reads TGCAGTGCTAGTCTGACCCCTAGCTCCTACAATGAGCAGTTCTTC.

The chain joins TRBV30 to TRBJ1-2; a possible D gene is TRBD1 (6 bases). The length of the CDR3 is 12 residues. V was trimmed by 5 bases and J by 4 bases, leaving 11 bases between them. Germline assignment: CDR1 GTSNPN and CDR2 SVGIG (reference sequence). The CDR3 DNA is TGTGCCTGGTACCGGGACACCTATGGCTACACCTTC. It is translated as CAWYRDTYGYTF.

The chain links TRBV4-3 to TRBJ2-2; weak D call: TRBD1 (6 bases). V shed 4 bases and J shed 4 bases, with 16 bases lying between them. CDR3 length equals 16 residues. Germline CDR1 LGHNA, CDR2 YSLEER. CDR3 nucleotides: TGCGCCAGCAGCCTCGTTTTTACAGGGAGCACCGGGGAGCTGTTTTTT. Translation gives CASSLVFTGSTGELFF.

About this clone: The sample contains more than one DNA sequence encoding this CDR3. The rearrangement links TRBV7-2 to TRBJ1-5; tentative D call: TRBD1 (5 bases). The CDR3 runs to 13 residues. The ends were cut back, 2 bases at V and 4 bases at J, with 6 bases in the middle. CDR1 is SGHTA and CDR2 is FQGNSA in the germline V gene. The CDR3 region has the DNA TGTGCCAGCAGCTTACAGGGTAATCAGCCCCAGCATTTT. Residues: CASSLQGNQPQHF.

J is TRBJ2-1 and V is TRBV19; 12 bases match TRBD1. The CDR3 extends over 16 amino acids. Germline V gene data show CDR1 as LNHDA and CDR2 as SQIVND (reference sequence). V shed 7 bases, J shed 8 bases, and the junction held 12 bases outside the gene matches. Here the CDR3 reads CASTPIGTGGFDEQFF. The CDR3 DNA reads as TGTGCCAGTACCCCGATCGGGACAGGGGGCTTCGATGAGCAGTTCTTC.

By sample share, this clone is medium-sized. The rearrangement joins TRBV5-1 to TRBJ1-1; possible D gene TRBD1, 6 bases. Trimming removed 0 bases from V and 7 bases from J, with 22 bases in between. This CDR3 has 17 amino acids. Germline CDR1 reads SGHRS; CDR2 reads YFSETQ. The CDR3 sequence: CASSLDGGRLKKNEAFF. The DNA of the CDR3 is TGCGCCAGCAGCTTGGACGGGGGGCGGTTAAAAAAGAATGAAGCTTTCTTT.

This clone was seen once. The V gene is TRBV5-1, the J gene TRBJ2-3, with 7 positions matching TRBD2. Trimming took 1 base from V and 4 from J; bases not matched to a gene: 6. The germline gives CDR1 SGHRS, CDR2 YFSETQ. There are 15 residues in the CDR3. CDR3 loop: CASSLSGGSPDTQYF. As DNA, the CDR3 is TGCGCCAGCAGCTTGTCGGGCGGGAGCCCAGATACGCAGTATTTT.

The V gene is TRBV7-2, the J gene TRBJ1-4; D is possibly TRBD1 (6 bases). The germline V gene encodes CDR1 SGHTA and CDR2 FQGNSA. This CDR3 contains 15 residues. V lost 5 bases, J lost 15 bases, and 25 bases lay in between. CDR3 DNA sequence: TGTGCCAGCAGCCCGAACAGGGCCCTTAGGGAAAGAGTGTTTTTT. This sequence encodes CASSPNRALRERVFF.

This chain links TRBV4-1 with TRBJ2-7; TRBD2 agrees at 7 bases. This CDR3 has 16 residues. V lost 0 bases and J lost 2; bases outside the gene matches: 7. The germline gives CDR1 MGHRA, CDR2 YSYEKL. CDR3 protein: CASSQDEASGTYEQYF. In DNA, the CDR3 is TGCGCCAGCAGCCAAGATGAGGCTAGCGGCACCTACGAGCAGTACTTC.

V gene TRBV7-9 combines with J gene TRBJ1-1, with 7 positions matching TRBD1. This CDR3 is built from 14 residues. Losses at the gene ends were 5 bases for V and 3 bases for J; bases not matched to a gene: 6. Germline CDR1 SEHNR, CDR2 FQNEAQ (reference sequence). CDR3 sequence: CASSKGAGYTEAFF. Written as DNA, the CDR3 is TGTGCCAGCAGCAAGGGGGCAGGGTACACTGAAGCTTTCTTT.

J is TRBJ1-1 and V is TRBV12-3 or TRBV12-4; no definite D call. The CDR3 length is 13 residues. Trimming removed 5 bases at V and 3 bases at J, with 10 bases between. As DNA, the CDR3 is TGTGCCAGCAGTATGGCGGGGTACACTGAAGCTTTCTTT. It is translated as CASSMAGYTEAFF.

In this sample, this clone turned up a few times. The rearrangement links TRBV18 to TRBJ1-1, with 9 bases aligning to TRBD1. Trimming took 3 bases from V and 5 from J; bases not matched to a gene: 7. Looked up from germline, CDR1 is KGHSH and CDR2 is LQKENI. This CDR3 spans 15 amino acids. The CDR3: CASSPNRGRETEAFF. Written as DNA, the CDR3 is TGTGCCAGCTCACCTAACAGGGGGCGCGAAACTGAAGCTTTCTTT.

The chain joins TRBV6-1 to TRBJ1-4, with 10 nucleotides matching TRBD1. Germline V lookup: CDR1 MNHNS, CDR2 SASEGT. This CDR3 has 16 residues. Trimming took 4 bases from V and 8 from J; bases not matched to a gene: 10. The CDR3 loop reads CASSVPRDRGWEKLFF. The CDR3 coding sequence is TGTGCCAGCAGTGTCCCCCGGGACAGGGGATGGGAAAAACTGTTTTTT.

Written as DNA, the CDR3 is TGTGCCAGCAACAGCTTGGAAGGAACGGGGCAAGAGACCCAGTACTTC. Translating gives CASNSLEGTGQETQYF. The chain is built from TRBV21-1 and TRBJ2-5; whether TRBD2, the table's D call, matches the DNA was not checked. TRBV21-1 is a pseudogene segment. The CDR3 spans 16 residues.

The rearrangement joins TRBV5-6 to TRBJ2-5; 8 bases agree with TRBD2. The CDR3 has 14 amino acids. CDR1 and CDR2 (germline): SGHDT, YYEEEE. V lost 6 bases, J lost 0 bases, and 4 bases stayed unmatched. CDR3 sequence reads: CASNSGTYQETQYF. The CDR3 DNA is TGTGCCAGCAATAGCGGGACTTACCAAGAGACCCAGTACTTC.

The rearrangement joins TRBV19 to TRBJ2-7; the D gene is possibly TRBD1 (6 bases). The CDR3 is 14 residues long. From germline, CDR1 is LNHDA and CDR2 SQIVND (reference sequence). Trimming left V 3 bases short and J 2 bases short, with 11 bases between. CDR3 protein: CASSIRDTTYEQYF. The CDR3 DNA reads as TGTGCCAGTAGTATCCGGGACACAACCTACGAGCAGTACTTC.

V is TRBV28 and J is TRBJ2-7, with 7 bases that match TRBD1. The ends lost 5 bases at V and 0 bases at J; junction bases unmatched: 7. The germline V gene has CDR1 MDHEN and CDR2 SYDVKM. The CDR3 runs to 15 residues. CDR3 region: CASSTTGASSYEQYF. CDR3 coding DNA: TGTGCCAGCAGTACAACAGGGGCTAGCTCCTACGAGCAGTACTTC.